The sequence of this T cell receptor (beta chain) was determined in a study of control samples from healthy donors and cancer patients. TCRdb's table, derived via immunoSEQ multiplex PCR, lists solely in-frame clones and lacks some. The sample has tens of thousands of clones; approximately 89% are singletons. The CDR3 consists of 20 residues. Germline CDR1 reads LGHNA; CDR2 reads YNFKEQ. The V gene end was trimmed by 3 bases and the J gene end by 8 bases; junction bases not matched to a gene: 19. This chain uses TRBV4-2 with TRBJ2-1; 13 bases map to TRBD2. This clonotype originated in a man aged 55-75 years with colorectal cancer. Sequencing was done on a sample of PBMCs. CDR3 DNA sequence: TGTGCCAGCAGCCATAACCTACCGGGACTAGCGGGGTCCGTGGGGTATGAGCAGTTCTTC. Residues: CASSHNLPGLAGSVGYEQFF.